This T cell receptor beta chain was sequenced for a study of spatial heterogeneity in lung cancer. Study overall: The library had UMIs, and each TCR and UMI pair averaged more than ten raw reads.

Whole-study results and caveats: Resection blood, more than follow-up blood, showed ubiquitous expanded tumor TCRs.

TCR cDNA molecules each carried a unique molecular identifier. A single record per CDR3 protein comes from TCRdb applying MiXCR to the 5' RACE reads. The sample carries about 120,000 distinct CDR3 sequences, more than 10% recorded once. This clonotype has a handful of counts. The target antigen is unknown. The sample's time point: blood at routine non-recurrence follow-up after resection. Whole RNA, isolated from tumor, nontumor lung or frozen PBMC, was sequenced without prior sorting. This sample comprised PBMCs, obtained at follow-up. The source is a male donor with early-stage non-small cell lung cancer.

The CDR3 DNA reads as TGCAGTGCTAGAGGGGCCGGGGGCGAGGAGACCCAGTACTTC. Protein: CSARGAGGEETQYF. The chain recombines TRBV20-1 with TRBJ2-5, with D possibly being TRBD1 or TRBD2 (6 bases each). Germline CDR1 is DFQATT and CDR2 is SNEGSKA (reference sequence). The CDR3 contains 14 residues. V lost 1 base to trimming and J lost 5 bases, with 14 bases between them.